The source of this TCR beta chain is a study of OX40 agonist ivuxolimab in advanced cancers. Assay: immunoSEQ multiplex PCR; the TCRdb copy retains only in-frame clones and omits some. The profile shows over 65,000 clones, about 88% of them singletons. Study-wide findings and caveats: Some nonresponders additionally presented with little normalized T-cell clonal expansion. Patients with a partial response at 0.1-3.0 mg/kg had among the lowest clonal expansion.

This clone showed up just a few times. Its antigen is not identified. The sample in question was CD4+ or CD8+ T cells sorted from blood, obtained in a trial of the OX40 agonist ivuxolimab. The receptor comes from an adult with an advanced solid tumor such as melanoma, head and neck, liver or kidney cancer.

For the CDR3, the DNA is TGTGCCAGCAGCTTACGGGGCGTCGACTATGGCTACACCTTC. This encodes CASSLRGVDYGYTF. This chain uses TRBV7-9 with TRBJ1-2; D possibly corresponds to TRBD1 (5 bases). Germline V gene data show CDR1 as SEHNR and CDR2 as FQNEAQ (reference sequence). The CDR3 consists of 14 residues. V shed 2 bases and J shed 3 bases, with 10 bases lying between them.